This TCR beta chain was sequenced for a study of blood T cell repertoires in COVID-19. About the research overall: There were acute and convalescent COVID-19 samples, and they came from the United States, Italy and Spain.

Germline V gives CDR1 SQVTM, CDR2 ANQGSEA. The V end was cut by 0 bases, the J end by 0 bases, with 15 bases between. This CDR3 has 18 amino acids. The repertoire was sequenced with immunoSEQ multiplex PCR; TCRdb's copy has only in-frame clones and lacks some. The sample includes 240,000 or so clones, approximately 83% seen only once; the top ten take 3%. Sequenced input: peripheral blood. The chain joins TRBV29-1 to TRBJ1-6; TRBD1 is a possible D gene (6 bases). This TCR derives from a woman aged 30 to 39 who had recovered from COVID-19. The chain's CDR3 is CSVEDPGGRSSYNSPLHF. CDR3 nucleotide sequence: TGCAGCGTTGAAGATCCGGGGGGCAGGAGCTCCTATAATTCACCCCTCCACTTT. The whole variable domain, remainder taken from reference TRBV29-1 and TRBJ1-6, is SAVISQKPSRDICQRGTSLTIQCQVDSQVTMMFWYRQQPGQSLTLIATANQGSEATYESGFVIDKFPISRPNLTFSTLTVSNMSPEDSSIYLCSVEDPGGRSSYNSPLHFGNGTRLTVT.